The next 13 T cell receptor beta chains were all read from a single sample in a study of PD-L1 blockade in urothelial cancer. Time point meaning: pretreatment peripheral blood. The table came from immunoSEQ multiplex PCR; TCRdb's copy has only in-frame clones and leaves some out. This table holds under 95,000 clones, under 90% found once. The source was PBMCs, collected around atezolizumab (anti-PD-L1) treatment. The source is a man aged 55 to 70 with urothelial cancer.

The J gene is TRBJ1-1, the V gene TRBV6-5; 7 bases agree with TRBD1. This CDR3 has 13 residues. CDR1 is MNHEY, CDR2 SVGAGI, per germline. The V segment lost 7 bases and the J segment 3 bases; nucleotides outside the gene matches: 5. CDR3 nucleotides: TGTGCCAGCATCATAGACAGGGACACTGAAGCTTTCTTT. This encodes CASIIDRDTEAFF.

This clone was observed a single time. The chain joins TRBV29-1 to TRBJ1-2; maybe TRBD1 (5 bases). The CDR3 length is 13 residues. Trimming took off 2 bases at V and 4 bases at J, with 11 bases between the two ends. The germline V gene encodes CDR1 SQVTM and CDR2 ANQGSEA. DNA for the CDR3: TGCAGCGTTGAAAAAGACAGTTTCTATGGCTACACCTTC. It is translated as CSVEKDSFYGYTF.

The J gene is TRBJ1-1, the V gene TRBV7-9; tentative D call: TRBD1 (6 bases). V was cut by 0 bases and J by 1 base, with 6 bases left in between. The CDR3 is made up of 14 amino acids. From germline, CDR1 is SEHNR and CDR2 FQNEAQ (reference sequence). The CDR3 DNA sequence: TGTGCCAGCAGCTTAGCAGGGGGGAACACTGAAGCTTTCTTT. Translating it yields CASSLAGGNTEAFF.

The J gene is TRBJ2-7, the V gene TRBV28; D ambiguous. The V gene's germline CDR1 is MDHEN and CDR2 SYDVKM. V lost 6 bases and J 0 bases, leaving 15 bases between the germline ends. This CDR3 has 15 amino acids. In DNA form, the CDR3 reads TGTGCCAGCAGGTCCTTTTCCGTCAGCTCCTACGAGCAGTACTTC. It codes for CASRSFSVSSYEQYF.

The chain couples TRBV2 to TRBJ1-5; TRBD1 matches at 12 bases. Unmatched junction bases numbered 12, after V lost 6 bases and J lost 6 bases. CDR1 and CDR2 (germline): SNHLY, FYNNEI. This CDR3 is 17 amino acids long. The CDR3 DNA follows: TGTGCCAGCAGCCGGGACAGGGGGCTGGTGCGGGCTCAGCCCCAGCATTTT. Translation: CASSRDRGLVRAQPQHF.

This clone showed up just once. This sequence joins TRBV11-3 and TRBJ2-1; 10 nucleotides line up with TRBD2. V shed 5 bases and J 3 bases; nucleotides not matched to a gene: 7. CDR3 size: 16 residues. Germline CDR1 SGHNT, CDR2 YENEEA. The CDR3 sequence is CASSDRTSGNYNEQFF. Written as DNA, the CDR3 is TGTGCCAGCAGCGACCGGACTAGCGGAAACTACAATGAGCAGTTCTTC.

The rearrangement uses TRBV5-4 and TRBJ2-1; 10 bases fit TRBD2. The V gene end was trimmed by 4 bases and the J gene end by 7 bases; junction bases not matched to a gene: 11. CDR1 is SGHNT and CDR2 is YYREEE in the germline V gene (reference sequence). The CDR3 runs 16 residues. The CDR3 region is CASSVPLAGVTNEQFF. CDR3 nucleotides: TGTGCCAGCAGCGTCCCCCTAGCGGGAGTAACAAATGAGCAGTTCTTC.

The CDR3 sequence is CASSVTGGTYEQYF. In nucleotides, the CDR3 is TGTGCCAGCAGCGTAACAGGGGGAACCTACGAGCAGTACTTC. This sequence joins TRBV9 and TRBJ2-7; 8 bases align to TRBD1. There are 14 residues in the CDR3. CDR1 is SGDLS, CDR2 YYNGEE, per germline. V lost 1 base and J lost 2; bases outside the gene matches: 2.

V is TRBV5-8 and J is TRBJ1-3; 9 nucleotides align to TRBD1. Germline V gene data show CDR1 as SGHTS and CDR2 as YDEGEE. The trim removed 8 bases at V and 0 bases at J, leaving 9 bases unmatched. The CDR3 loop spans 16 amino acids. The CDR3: CASGDRVRVSGNTIYF. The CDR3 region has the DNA TGTGCCAGTGGGGACAGGGTAAGGGTCTCTGGAAACACCATATATTTT.

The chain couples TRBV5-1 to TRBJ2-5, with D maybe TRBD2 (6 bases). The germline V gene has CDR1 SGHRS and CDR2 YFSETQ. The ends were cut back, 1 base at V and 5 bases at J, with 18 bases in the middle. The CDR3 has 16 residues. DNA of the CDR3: TGCGCCAGCAGCTTGTTCCCTTTTGCGGGAACTGAGACCCAGTACTTC. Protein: CASSLFPFAGTETQYF.

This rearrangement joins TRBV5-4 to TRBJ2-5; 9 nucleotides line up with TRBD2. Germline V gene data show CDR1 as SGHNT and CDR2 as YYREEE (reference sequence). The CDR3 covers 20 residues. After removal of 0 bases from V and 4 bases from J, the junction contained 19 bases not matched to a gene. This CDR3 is CASSLDVGPSGIGPPETQYF. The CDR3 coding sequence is TGTGCCAGCAGCTTGGATGTTGGGCCTAGCGGGATTGGGCCCCCAGAGACCCAGTACTTC.

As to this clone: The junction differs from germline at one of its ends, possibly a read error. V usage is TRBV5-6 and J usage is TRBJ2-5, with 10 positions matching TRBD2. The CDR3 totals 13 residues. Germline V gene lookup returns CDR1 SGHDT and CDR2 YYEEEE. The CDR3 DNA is TGTGCCAGCAGCTTGGTTCTAGCGGGGGAACGGGACTTC. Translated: CASSLVLAGERDF.

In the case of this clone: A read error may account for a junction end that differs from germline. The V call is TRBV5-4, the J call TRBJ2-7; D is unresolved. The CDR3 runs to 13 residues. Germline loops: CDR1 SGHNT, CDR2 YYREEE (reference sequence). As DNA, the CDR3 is TGTGCCAGCAGTTTGGGTATCTCCTACGAGCAGTACTTC. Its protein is CASSLGISYEQYF.